A selection of T cell receptor beta chains follows, all from one sample in a study of T cell responses to AZD1222 COVID-19 vaccine. Using immunoSEQ multiplex PCR, the repertoire was profiled, and TCRdb retains in-frame clones only, with some absent. Of about 89,000 clones in the sample, 90% to 95% were seen once. Sequenced here: peripheral blood, sampled on day 0 of MenACWY control vaccination. These TCRs come from an adult in good health. Each CDR3 is given with its conserved first and last residue. The order of the fields is clone size, J gene, D gene, V gene, CDR3 protein, CDR3 DNA. The D gene is left open where the match is weak. Size tells how often a clone was seen (once, few, many) or the class of an expanded clone, and some rows leave it out.

.,TRBJ1-1,.,TRBV10-2,CASGRQINTEAFF,TGCGCCAGCGGAAGACAAATAAACACTGAAGCTTTCTTT
.,TRBJ1-6,TRBD1,TRBV28,CASSPPRTGGSNSPLHF,TGTGCCAGCAGTCCTCCCCGGACAGGGGGAAGTAATTCACCCCTCCACTTT
.,TRBJ2-7,TRBD1,TRBV6-2/TRBV6-3,CASSFRQGAIYEQYF,TGTGCCAGCAGTTTCCGACAGGGGGCTATCTACGAGCAGTACTTC
.,TRBJ2-3,TRBD2,TRBV7-2,CASSLRPLASGGVGDTQYF,TGTGCCAGCAGCTTAAGGCCATTGGCTAGCGGGGGGGTGGGAGATACGCAGTATTTT
.,TRBJ2-7,.,TRBV7-9,CASSLAGNSYEQYF,TGTGCCAGCAGCTTAGCGGGAAACTCCTACGAGCAGTACTTC
.,TRBJ2-7,TRBD1,TRBV7-8,CASSLTAGGGYEQYF,TGTGCCAGCAGCTTAACGGCAGGGGGCGGCTACGAGCAGTACTTC
.,TRBJ2-3,.,TRBV29-1,CSVEVQQTDTQYF,TGCAGCGTTGAGGTTCAGCAGACAGATACGCAGTATTTT
.,TRBJ2-2,.,TRBV19,CASSIIGELFF,TGTGCCAGTAGTATTATCGGGGAGCTGTTTTTT
.,TRBJ2-5,.,TRBV6-5,CASGHGGGLQETQYF,TGTGCCAGCGGTCACGGAGGGGGGTTACAAGAGACCCAGTACTTC
.,TRBJ1-2,.,TRBV5-1,CASSLLPGTQGGYTF,TGCGCCAGCAGCTTGCTCCCGGGGACCCAGGGGGGCTACACCTTC
once,TRBJ1-4,TRBD1,TRBV19,CATDPTGTGEKLFF,TGTGCCACCGACCCCACCGGGACAGGGGAGAAACTGTTTTTT
.,TRBJ2-1,TRBD2,TRBV10-1,CASSALAGVNEQFF,TGCGCCAGCAGTGCCCTAGCGGGAGTTAATGAGCAGTTCTTC
.,TRBJ2-1,.,TRBV18,CASSAGTYNEQFF,TGTGCCAGCTCAGCCGGGACCTACAATGAGCAGTTCTTC
once,TRBJ2-3,.,TRBV7-3,CASSPGSSTDTQYF,TGTGCCAGCAGCCCGGGATCAAGCACAGATACGCAGTATTTT
.,TRBJ2-5,TRBD2,TRBV11-3,CASGQIGRGKETQYF,TGTGCCAGCGGACAGATCGGGAGGGGGAAGGAGACCCAGTACTTC
.,TRBJ1-3,TRBD1,TRBV9,CASSVGDRAAGNTIYF,TGTGCCAGCAGCGTAGGCGACAGGGCTGCTGGAAACACCATATATTTT
.,TRBJ1-5,.,TRBV7-2,CASSNRGTTSNQPQHF,TGTGCCAGCAGCAATAGAGGGACGACTAGCAATCAGCCCCAGCATTTT
.,TRBJ1-2,.,TRBV28,CASTLLVGGYGYTF,TGTGCCAGCACCCTTCTTGTGGGCGGGTATGGCTACACCTTC
.,TRBJ2-5,TRBD2,TRBV5-6,CASSLAGGAETQYF,TGTGCCAGCAGCTTGGCCGGGGGGGCGGAGACCCAGTACTTC
.,TRBJ2-1,TRBD2,TRBV4-2,CASSLLGLGDGEQFF,TGTGCCAGCAGCCTGCTGGGACTAGGAGATGGTGAGCAGTTCTTC
.,TRBJ2-5,.,TRBV19,CASRGTPAETQYF,TGTGCCAGTAGGGGGACGCCGGCGGAGACCCAGTACTTC
.,TRBJ1-6,.,TRBV4-2,CASSQEDSPLHF,TGTGCCAGCAGCCAAGAGGATTCACCCCTCCACTTT
.,TRBJ1-2,TRBD1,TRBV6-5,CASTSRGQKNYGYTF,TGTGCCAGCACCTCGAGGGGACAGAAAAACTATGGCTACACCTTC
.,TRBJ2-7,TRBD1,TRBV6-5,CASSHPGQFYEQYF,TGTGCCAGCAGTCACCCGGGACAGTTCTACGAGCAGTACTTC
.,TRBJ2-3,TRBD2,TRBV18,CASSPGLADTDTQYF,TGTGCCAGCTCACCTGGACTAGCGGACACAGATACGCAGTATTTT
.,TRBJ2-7,TRBD2,TRBV2,CASSDVILAGDQYEQYF,TGTGCCAGCAGTGATGTAATACTAGCGGGAGATCAGTACGAGCAGTACTTC
.,TRBJ2-5,.,TRBV19,CASSIGRQETQYF,TGTGCCAGTAGTATAGGGAGGCAAGAGACCCAGTACTTC
.,TRBJ1-6,.,TRBV7-2,CASSFTGNSPLHF,TGTGCCAGCAGCTTTACAGGGAACTCACCCCTCCACTTT
few,TRBJ1-1,.,TRBV3-1/TRBV3-2,CASSQGGRGTEAFF,TGTGCCAGCAGCCAAGGGGGGCGAGGCACTGAAGCTTTCTTT
.,TRBJ1-6,.,TRBV6-1,CASSERGAGNSPLHF,TGTGCCAGCAGTGAAAGGGGGGCGGGAAATTCACCCCTCCACTTT
.,TRBJ1-1,TRBD1,TRBV28,CASRGYRGLGTEAFF,TGTGCCAGCAGAGGGTACAGGGGGCTAGGGACTGAAGCTTTCTTT
once,TRBJ1-5,TRBD1,TRBV7-2,CASSSGQGNQPQHF,TGTGCCAGCAGCTCGGGACAGGGCAATCAGCCCCAGCATTTT
.,TRBJ1-2,.,TRBV6-6,CASSYALGYGYTF,TGTGCCAGCAGTTATGCATTGGGCTATGGCTACACCTTC
.,TRBJ2-5,TRBD2,TRBV7-6,CASSLVGGGAQETQYF,TGTGCCAGCAGCTTAGTGGGCGGGGGGGCCCAAGAGACCCAGTACTTC
.,TRBJ2-1,.,TRBV7-3,CASSLSAGSYNEQFF,TGTGCCAGCAGCTTATCAGCGGGCTCCTACAATGAGCAGTTCTTC
once,TRBJ2-3,.,TRBV20-1,CSASLGMSTDTQYF,TGCAGTGCTAGTTTAGGGATGTCCACAGATACGCAGTATTTT
.,TRBJ2-1,.,TRBV18,CASSPLGGGSSYNEQFF,TGTGCCAGCTCACCACTAGGGGGGGGCAGCTCCTACAATGAGCAGTTCTTC
.,TRBJ1-5,.,TRBV27,CASSSPRGSGNQPQHF,TGTGCCAGCAGTTCACCGAGGGGGTCGGGGAATCAGCCCCAGCATTTT
.,TRBJ1-5,TRBD1,TRBV5-1,CASSPDREQPQHF,TGCGCCAGCAGCCCCGACAGGGAACAGCCCCAGCATTTT
.,TRBJ2-7,.,TRBV24-1,CATSDLGSYEQYF,TGTGCCACCAGTGATTTAGGATCCTACGAGCAGTACTTC
.,TRBJ2-2,TRBD2,TRBV9,CASSRLAGSGELFF,TGTGCCAGCAGTAGACTAGCGGGGTCCGGGGAGCTGTTTTTT
.,TRBJ2-3,.,TRBV6-4,CASSDHATDTQYF,TGTGCCAGCAGTGACCACGCCACAGATACGCAGTATTTT
once,TRBJ2-7,.,TRBV20-1,CSARRGYEQYF,TGCAGTGCTAGACGTGGGTACGAGCAGTACTTC
.,TRBJ1-2,.,TRBV27,CASRAREAPNYGYTF,TGTGCCAGCAGAGCCCGCGAAGCCCCTAACTATGGCTACACCTTC
.,TRBJ1-4,.,TRBV29-1,CSVVGVDEKLFF,TGCAGCGTTGTGGGGGTGGACGAAAAACTGTTTTTT
once,TRBJ2-7,.,TRBV20-1,CSAHGPEKQYF,TGCAGTGCTCATGGGCCCGAGAAGCAGTACTTC
once,TRBJ2-7,TRBD1,TRBV6-5,CASRQGNFYEQYF,TGTGCTAGCAGACAGGGCAATTTCTACGAGCAGTACTTC